This is a list of T cell receptor beta chains from one sample in a study of OX40 agonist ivuxolimab in advanced cancers. The data were produced by immunoSEQ multiplex PCR, yet TCRdb's version contains in-frame clones alone and is incomplete. The sample yields fewer than 65,000 clones, 65% to 90% seen once. Sequencing used CD4+ or CD8+ T cells sorted from blood, obtained in a trial of the OX40 agonist ivuxolimab. Receptor source: an adult with an advanced solid tumor such as melanoma, head and neck, liver or kidney cancer. Each CDR3 is given without its conserved first and last residue. The size entry is marked missing in some rows and otherwise reads once, few, many or a size class.

v_call,clone_size,cdr3_aa
TRBV2,once,ASRLRTGLVKNIQY
TRBV11-2,.,ASRDPRREVPGKLF
TRBV7-2,.,ASSSQSDGANVLT
TRBV2,.,ASSNRGMGGLQPQH
TRBV6-1,.,ASSHRGPSNTEAF
TRBV6-1,.,ASSEAGLRTDTQY
TRBV7-9,once,ASSFRTSGRMGANVLT
TRBV18,.,ASSPFSGDGYT
TRBV7-8,.,ASSPYDRTGREAF
TRBV9,few,ASSVLASGMVGELF
TRBV7-2,.,ASSIGQGNYGYT
TRBV7-8,.,ASSSQGWFSNQPQH
TRBV2,few,ASSGDRNYGYT
TRBV7-2,.,ASSQENRHSSSYEQY
TRBV28,.,ASSLYGTVQETQY
TRBV14,few,ASSRRATEAF
TRBV7-2,.,ASTADWRGETQY
TRBV10-1,.,ASSESRGRSRIGDEQF
TRBV6-1,once,ASSGLAGAGELF
TRBV4-2,.,ASSQSLAGGSYNEQF
TRBV4-2,few,ASSQGKGMDTEAF
TRBV7-3,.,ASSLSGLGYEQY
TRBV11-2,.,ASSYEETQY
TRBV29-1,once,SVVLGRETQY
TRBV27,.,ASSLQGGNQPQH
TRBV28,.,ASSLWGKNNQPQH
TRBV7-2,.,ASSLRLGGSTDTQY
TRBV10-3,.,ATSKSGGHNEQF
TRBV28,.,ASSLAGARETQY
TRBV19,.,ASSIRTSGNTGELF
TRBV7-3,.,ASSLAWKQGYT
TRBV5-4,.,ASSSGTDPYEQY
TRBV6-1,once,ASSFDTLNEKLF
TRBV14,.,ASSQGGGNQPQH
TRBV5-6,.,ASSPRGGVREKLF
TRBV29-1,.,SVEGQLNTGELF
TRBV2,.,ASTERREGRNEQF
TRBV27,.,ASSSGQPATNEKLF
TRBV7-2,.,ASSLSGGPNTGELF
TRBV19,.,ASSNTGVAGELF
TRBV19,.,ASSIAPSGQTYNEQF
TRBV14,.,ASSRTGLGGFEKLF
TRBV2,.,ASNLGAVTYEQY
TRBV5-4,.,ASSLVADHGYT
TRBV2,.,ASSADSYGYT
TRBV5-5,.,ASSSPQATGSYEQY
TRBV11-2,few,ASSYQGGNTIY
TRBV5-6,once,ASSLGGQIYGYT
TRBV5-4,.,ATQRTGPGELF
TRBV28,.,ASTLGRGFDEQY